The 26 T cell receptor beta chains below were found in one sample sequenced in a study of blood T cell repertoires in COVID-19. Profiling relied on immunoSEQ multiplex PCR, and the TCRdb table lists in-frame clones only, not all of them. Among tens of thousands of clones, just over 85% were seen once, and the ten largest hold less than 5%. Sequences were obtained from peripheral blood. These receptors all come from a man aged 60-69 years with acute or convalescent COVID-19.

The J gene is TRBJ1-1, the V gene TRBV10-3, with TRBD1 matching 7 bases. CDR1 is ENHRY, CDR2 SYGVKD, per germline. Trimming removed 3 bases from V and 5 bases from J; junction bases left unmatched: 9. The CDR3 runs 15 residues. CDR3 sequence (DNA): TGTGCCATCAGTGACCCGACAGGGACGGGTACTGAAGCTTTCTTT. It is translated as CAISDPTGTGTEAFF.

The chain combines TRBV5-1 with TRBJ1-5; D remains ambiguous. V was clipped by 4 bases and J by 3 bases, with 8 bases between them. Germline V gene data show CDR1 as SGHRS and CDR2 as YFSETQ. This CDR3 has 13 amino acids. The DNA of the CDR3 is TGCGCCAGCAGCGTTGACAACAATCAGCCCCAGCATTTT. This encodes CASSVDNNQPQHF.

The chain couples TRBV12-5 to TRBJ1-2; possible D gene TRBD1, 5 bases. The CDR3 has 14 residues. V lost 1 base, J lost 4 bases, and 10 bases lay in between. Germline V lookup: CDR1 LGHNT, CDR2 FRNRAP. CDR3 sequence (DNA): TGTGCTAGTGGTTTGGCCGACAGCATCTATGGCTACACCTTC. As protein: CASGLADSIYGYTF.

The genes are TRBV19 and TRBJ2-2, with TRBD1 identical over 9 bases. V shed 1 base, J shed 4 bases, and the junction held 10 bases outside the gene matches. The germline gives CDR1 LNHDA, CDR2 SQIVND (reference sequence). The CDR3 spans 18 residues. The CDR3: CASSIGRGTGLSTGELFF. In nucleotides, the CDR3 is TGTGCCAGTAGTATAGGACGCGGGACAGGGTTGTCCACCGGGGAGCTGTTTTTT.

The genes are TRBV9 and TRBJ2-7; tentatively, D is TRBD2 (5 bases). V was clipped by 0 bases and J by 6 bases, with 10 bases between them. Looked up from germline, CDR1 is SGDLS and CDR2 is YYNGEE. This CDR3 is 13 amino acids long. DNA for the CDR3: TGTGCCAGCAGCGTAGTGTCTAGCTCCGAGCAGTACTTC. Protein: CASSVVSSSEQYF.

The chain couples TRBV15 to TRBJ1-4, with D maybe TRBD1 (5 bases). CDR1 is LNHNV and CDR2 is YYDKDF in the germline V gene (reference sequence). The CDR3 is 16 amino acids. Trimming removed 0 bases from V and 3 bases from J, with 11 bases in between. The CDR3 DNA sequence: TGTGCCACCAGCAGAGATCTCGCGGGGGCTAATGAAAAACTGTTTTTT. This codes for CATSRDLAGANEKLFF.

V usage is TRBV13 and J usage is TRBJ2-3; TRBD2 matches at 9 bases. Germline CDR1 and CDR2: PRHDT and FYEKMQ (reference sequence). The CDR3 covers 17 residues. The junction had 11 bases not matched to a gene; V was cut back by 4 bases and J by 3 bases. The CDR3 reads CASSSGVAGDGTDTQYF. CDR3 sequence (DNA): TGTGCCAGCAGCTCCGGGGTAGCGGGGGATGGAACAGATACGCAGTATTTT. Combining the CDR3 with reference TRBV13 and TRBJ2-3 gives the whole variable domain AAGVIQSPRHLIKEKRETATLKCYPIPRHDTVYWYQQGPGQDPQFLISFYEKMQSDKGSIPDRFSAQQFSDYHSELNMSSLELGDSALYFCASSSGVAGDGTDTQYFGPGTRLTVL.

Only one count was recorded for this clone. The rearrangement links TRBV18 to TRBJ2-1; D is uncertain. The V end was cut by 0 bases, the J end by 2 bases, with 8 bases between. The germline V gene has CDR1 KGHSH and CDR2 LQKENI. The CDR3 contains 15 residues. DNA for the CDR3: TGTGCCAGCTCACCACCACTGCCCCCCTACAATGAGCAGTTCTTC. This encodes CASSPPLPPYNEQFF.

The chain uses TRBV5-4 and TRBJ2-1; the D gene is possibly TRBD1 (7 bases). Between the trimmed V and J ends, which lost 4 bases and 5 bases, there was a span of 22 bases. The CDR3 loop spans 17 amino acids. CDR1 SGHNT and CDR2 YYREEE come from the germline V gene (reference sequence). The DNA of the CDR3 is TGTGCCAGCAGCGCGATGAACAAAGCAGGGGGGAACAATGAGCAGTTCTTC. As protein: CASSAMNKAGGNNEQFF.

The genes are TRBV7-9 and TRBJ1-1; 7 nucleotides align to TRBD1. The CDR3 loop spans 15 amino acids. Germline CDR1 is SEHNR and CDR2 is FQNEAQ (reference sequence). With 4 bases clipped from V and 3 bases from J, the junction kept 8 bases outside the gene matches. The CDR3 region has the DNA TGTGCCAGCAGCTCTAACAGGGGCCCTTACACTGAAGCTTTCTTT. Encoded protein: CASSSNRGPYTEAFF.

The V and J genes are TRBV10-1 and TRBJ1-4; D might be TRBD1 (6 bases). The V end lost 0 bases, the J end lost 8 bases, and 13 bases lay between the germline ends. The germline CDR1 and CDR2 sequences are WNHNN and SYGVQD (reference sequence). The CDR3 covers 15 residues. The CDR3 DNA sequence: TGCGCCAGCAGTGAGTCGGGGGCTGGGGGCGAAAAACTGTTTTTT. This translates into CASSESGAGGEKLFF.

The chain combines TRBV19 with TRBJ1-2; weak D call: TRBD1 (5 bases). Germline V gene lookup returns CDR1 LNHDA and CDR2 SQIVND (reference sequence). The V end lost 7 bases, the J end lost 5 bases, and 20 bases lay between the germline ends. CDR3 length equals 15 residues. CDR3: CASKPRGEGRYGYTF. DNA for the CDR3: TGTGCCAGTAAGCCACGAGGGGAGGGACGTTATGGCTACACCTTC. The variable domain in full, completed from reference TRBV19 and TRBJ1-2, reads DGGITQSPKYLFRKEGQNVTLSCEQNLNHDAMYWYRQDPGQGLRLIYYSQIVNDFQKGDIAEGYSVSREKKESFPLTVTSAQKNPTAFYLCASKPRGEGRYGYTFGSGTRLTVV.

The V and J genes are TRBV20-1 and TRBJ1-1, with unresolved D. Trimming stripped 1 base from V and 7 bases from J, with 4 bases between. CDR1 is DFQATT and CDR2 is SNEGSKA in the germline V gene (reference sequence). This CDR3 has 10 amino acids. CDR3 amino acids: CSARVGEAFF. CDR3 DNA: TGCAGTGCTAGAGTCGGTGAAGCTTTCTTT.

The chain couples TRBV11-2 to TRBJ2-2, with 13 bases aligning to TRBD2. The CDR3 runs to 18 residues. Germline trimming cut 1 base from V and 0 bases from J; bases unmatched to any gene: 2. The germline CDR1 and CDR2 sequences are SGHAT and FQNNGV. The CDR3 protein is CASSLGLAGGSNTGELFF. The CDR3 DNA follows: TGTGCCAGCAGCTTAGGACTAGCGGGAGGCTCGAACACCGGGGAGCTGTTTTTT.

The genes are TRBV7-6 and TRBJ2-7, with 15 bases identical to TRBD2. The germline V gene encodes CDR1 SGHVS and CDR2 FNYEAQ. Trimming cost V 5 bases and J 4 bases; bases outside gene matches: 6. CDR3 length: 16 residues. The CDR3 bases are TGTGCCAGCAGCCCAGGACTAGCGGGAGGGGTTTACGAGCAGTACTTC. Translation: CASSPGLAGGVYEQYF.

The chain links TRBV6-5 to TRBJ2-7; D is perhaps TRBD2 (6 bases). V lost 2 bases, J lost 6 bases, and 14 bases lay in between. Germline V gene lookup returns CDR1 MNHEY and CDR2 SVGAGI. CDR3 length equals 14 residues. In DNA, the CDR3 is TGTGCCAGCAGTTACGGGAGGCCCACCGGCGAGCAGTACTTC. Its protein product is CASSYGRPTGEQYF.

The rearrangement links TRBV5-1 to TRBJ2-1, with 10 nucleotides matching TRBD1. This CDR3 contains 15 residues. Trimming at V came to 5 bases and at J to 3 bases, leaving 5 bases not matched to a gene. Germline V gene data show CDR1 as SGHRS and CDR2 as YFSETQ. CDR3 nucleotide sequence: TGCGCCAGCAGGGCGACAGGGGGCGACTACAATGAGCAGTTCTTC. Amino acid sequence: CASRATGGDYNEQFF.

The rearrangement joins TRBV28 to TRBJ1-4; 9 positions match TRBD1. CDR1 is MDHEN, CDR2 SYDVKM, per germline. The CDR3 is made up of 15 amino acids. V gave up 5 bases and J gave up 4 bases; unmatched junction bases: 5. CDR3 sequence reads: CASSITGGVNEKLFF. CDR3 DNA sequence: TGTGCCAGCAGTATTACAGGGGGCGTTAATGAAAAACTGTTTTTT. The full variable domain, rest sourced from reference TRBV28 and TRBJ1-4, is DVKVTQSSRYLVKRTGEKVFLECVQDMDHENMFWYRQDPGLGLRLIYFSYDVKMKEKGDIPEGYSVSREKKERFSLILESASTNQTSMYLCASSITGGVNEKLFFGSGTQLSVL.

This clone was found a few times. The chain employs TRBV5-1 and TRBJ2-7, with 9 bases fitting TRBD2. With 0 bases clipped from V and 1 base from J, the junction kept 8 bases outside the gene matches. This CDR3 spans 17 amino acids. CDR1 SGHRS and CDR2 YFSETQ come from the germline V gene. The CDR3 DNA reads as TGCGCCAGCAGCTTGGGTAGCCTAGCGGGAAGATCCTACGAGCAGTACTTC. Its translation: CASSLGSLAGRSYEQYF.

The chain joins TRBV6-5 to TRBJ1-2; D is unresolved. The V gene lost 6 bases and the J gene lost 3 bases, with 8 bases spanning the gap. This CDR3 has 12 residues. CDR1 and CDR2 (germline): MNHEY, SVGAGI. The CDR3 DNA reads TGTGCCAGCAGCCAGGCACACTATGGCTACACCTTC. It yields the protein CASSQAHYGYTF.

The chain joins TRBV25-1 to TRBJ1-4; D gene uncertain. This CDR3 is built from 12 residues. CDR1 is MGHDK, CDR2 SYGVNS, per germline. V was pared by 4 bases and J by 4 bases, with 4 bases between. CDR3 sequence: CASSALNEKLFF. The CDR3 region has the DNA TGTGCCAGCAGTGCCCTTAATGAAAAACTGTTTTTT.

The rearrangement links TRBV6-2 or TRBV6-3 to TRBJ2-2, with TRBD2 matching over 8 bases. V lost 6 bases to trimming and J lost 5 bases; unmatched junction nucleotides: 14. CDR1 and CDR2 (germline): MNHEY, SVGEGT. The CDR3 consists of 17 residues. In nucleotides, the CDR3 is TGTGCCAGCAGCCCTTTACGGGCGGGAGGAGGGACCGGGGAGCTGTTTTTT. Protein product: CASSPLRAGGGTGELFF.

This clone appeared a single time. The chain joins TRBV19 to TRBJ1-5; D unclear. V lost 3 bases to trimming and J lost 5 bases, with 14 bases between them. Germline loops: CDR1 LNHDA, CDR2 SQIVND (reference sequence). The length of the CDR3 is 15 residues. The CDR3 DNA is TGTGCCAGTAGTATTTGGTCAGTAGCTGATCAGCCCCAGCATTTT. It translates to CASSIWSVADQPQHF.

The chain is built from TRBV7-9 and TRBJ2-1, with 7 bases that match TRBD1. With 4 bases clipped from V and 11 bases from J, the junction kept 5 bases outside the gene matches. Germline assignment: CDR1 SEHNR and CDR2 FQNEAQ (reference sequence). CDR3 size: 12 residues. The CDR3 DNA is TGTGCCAGCAGCTACGGGACAGAAAAGCAGTTCTTC. It codes for CASSYGTEKQFF.

This chain's CDR3 is CASSPGLAGPTDTQYF. CDR3 in DNA: TGCGCCAGCAGCCCGGGACTAGCGGGACCCACAGATACGCAGTATTTT. The chain couples TRBV5-1 to TRBJ2-3, with 13 bases lining up with TRBD2. CDR3 size: 16 residues. CDR1 is SGHRS and CDR2 is YFSETQ in the germline V gene. After removal of 4 bases from V and 2 bases from J, the junction contained 4 bases not matched to a gene.

V usage is TRBV12-3 or TRBV12-4 and J usage is TRBJ1-1; a weak D match, TRBD1 (5 bases). Trimming took off 6 bases at V and 3 bases at J, with 11 bases between the two ends. This CDR3 spans 13 amino acids. This CDR3 is CASRGRGDTEAFF. CDR3 in DNA: TGTGCCAGCAGGGGGCGGGGGGACACTGAAGCTTTCTTT.